These T cell receptor beta chains were read from a single sample in a study of quantifying T cell responses using KT2 cells. TCRdb re-derived calls from the UMI-ligation and nested PCR reads in MiXCR, one entry per CDR3 protein. The sample lists some 41,000 distinct CDR3 sequences; around 15% were seen once. Sequenced material: PBMCs spiked with cells of the T cell clone KT2. The receptors were gathered from a human donor. Each CDR3 is given with its conserved first and last residue. The D gene is left open where the match is weak. Expanded clones get a size class; other rows say once, few or many, or leave the size out.

clone_size,j_call,d_call,v_call,cdr3_aa,cdr3_nt
few,TRBJ1-6,TRBD1,TRBV2,CASRGDRGYSPLHF,TGTGCCAGCAGGGGGGACAGGGGTTATTCACCCCTCCACTTT
many,TRBJ1-3,.,TRBV24-1,CATRLQVHSGNTIYF,TGTGCCACCAGATTACAGGTACACTCTGGAAACACCATATATTTT
few,TRBJ2-3,.,TRBV12-3/TRBV12-4,CASSPLGVTQYF,TGTGCCAGCAGTCCTCTAGGGGTTACGCAGTATTTT
.,TRBJ2-6,.,TRBV20-1,CSARERSFSGANVLTF,TGCAGTGCTAGAGAAAGGTCCTTCTCTGGGGCCAACGTCCTGACTTTC
.,TRBJ2-1,.,TRBV29-1,CSVSSPNEQFF,TGCAGCGTTTCCTCGCCCAATGAGCAGTTCTTC
.,TRBJ1-1,.,TRBV4-1,CASRLYPFGGADTEAFF,TGCGCCAGCCGACTATATCCTTTCGGGGGCGCGGACACTGAAGCTTTCTTT
few,TRBJ2-2,TRBD2,TRBV9,CASSAGLGAESGELFF,TGTGCCAGCAGCGCAGGACTAGGCGCAGAGTCCGGGGAGCTGTTTTTT
.,TRBJ2-5,TRBD2,TRBV9,CASSFSGSSETQYF,TGTGCCAGCAGCTTTAGCGGGAGTTCAGAGACCCAGTACTTC
many,TRBJ2-5,.,TRBV29-1,CSVEWGRETQYF,TGCAGCGTTGAATGGGGGCGCGAGACCCAGTACTTC
few,TRBJ1-5,.,TRBV6-2/TRBV6-3,CASREQGRSNQPQHF,TGTGCCAGCAGGGAACAGGGTAGGAGCAATCAGCCCCAGCATTTT